This T cell receptor beta chain comes out of a study of blood T cell repertoires in COVID-19. Looking at the study overall: Acute-phase and convalescent COVID-19 samples originated in the United States, Italy and Spain. PBMCs, B-cell-depleted T cells, or T cells provided the cDNA or gDNA that made up the material.

Method: immunoSEQ multiplex PCR; TCRdb's copy keeps in-frame clones and lacks some. The sample shows about 49,000 clones, around 84% of them seen only once. CDR1 is SGHDT and CDR2 is YYEEEE in the germline V gene. This CDR3 is 14 amino acids long. Trimming cost V 4 bases and J 2 bases, with 13 bases left between them. The chain uses TRBV5-6 and TRBJ2-7; a weak D match, TRBD1 (5 bases). Sequences were obtained from peripheral blood. This TCR was sampled from a man aged 45-65 years with acute or convalescent COVID-19. In DNA form, the CDR3 reads TGTGCCAGCAGCCTCCTACAGGCTCCCTACGAGCAGTACTTC. Protein sequence: CASSLLQAPYEQYF.